The rows below give T cell receptor beta chains drawn from one sample of a study of T cell responses to AZD1222 COVID-19 vaccine. The data were produced by immunoSEQ multiplex PCR, yet TCRdb's version contains in-frame clones alone and is incomplete. This sample carries 90,000 to 150,000 clones, 80% to 95% of them seen once, and the ten largest clones take roughly 4.7%. The sequenced sample was peripheral blood, obtained on day 0 of AZD1222 vaccination. The receptor set was obtained from an adult in good health. Each CDR3 is given without its conserved first and last residue. D genes are given only for firm matches. The listing skips clone size in some rows; elsewhere it reads once, few, many or a size class.

v_gene	len	abundance	d_gene	CDR3aa
TRBV12-5	11	.	.	ASGWGATDTQY
TRBV5-4	12	.	.	ASSLGQRLTEQY
TRBV6-4	12	.	TRBD1	ASSPNRGSTEAF
TRBV29-1	12	.	TRBD1	SVRTGVLSYEQY
TRBV5-4	14	.	TRBD2	ASSLVGTSGVDTQY
TRBV19	13	.	TRBD1	ASSPRTGSYYGYT
TRBV9	11	.	TRBD1	ASSGGTVGKLF
TRBV5-4	12	few	.	ASSSILESYGYT
TRBV29-1	13	once	TRBD1	SARTGDYSGNTIY
TRBV5-1	12	.	.	ASSLVAGGYGYT
TRBV3-1/TRBV3-2	16	.	.	ASSQAILGSRGHDTQY
TRBV19	15	.	.	ASSIDRAAVSPSALH
TRBV30	11	.	.	AWSRTGVYGYT
TRBV4-2	14	.	TRBD2	ASSQEASGGATTQY
TRBV19	13	.	.	ASSQTAEPNQPQH
TRBV5-5	10	.	.	ASSLIEETQY
TRBV5-1	11	.	TRBD1	ASSPGTDSGYT
TRBV28	12	.	TRBD1	ASVGQGVNQPQH
TRBV21-1	13	.	.	ASFGADSKRETQY
TRBV11-2	12	.	.	ASSFPPGNTEAF
TRBV4-3	13	.	TRBD1	ASSQSGTGDNEQF
TRBV7-8	14	.	TRBD1	ASRKTTGESSYEQY
TRBV7-6	14	.	.	ASSLWGATSYNEQF
TRBV5-1	14	.	TRBD1	ASSFRGQGASGELF
TRBV11-3	16	.	TRBD2	ASSLDRRLAGASYEQY
TRBV27	13	.	.	ASRQFPPLVSPLH
TRBV9	17	.	TRBD2	ASSVGRGTSGGYGETQY
TRBV19	13	once	.	ASSIDGLVTGELF
TRBV6-2/TRBV6-3	13	.	.	ASSQRTVANYGYT
TRBV18	13	.	.	ASSPTQGYNSPLH
TRBV9	13	.	.	ASSVVSDSTYEQY
TRBV9	13	.	TRBD2	ASSRLAGATDTQY
TRBV5-4	15	.	TRBD1	ASSTSLTGGSSPGYT